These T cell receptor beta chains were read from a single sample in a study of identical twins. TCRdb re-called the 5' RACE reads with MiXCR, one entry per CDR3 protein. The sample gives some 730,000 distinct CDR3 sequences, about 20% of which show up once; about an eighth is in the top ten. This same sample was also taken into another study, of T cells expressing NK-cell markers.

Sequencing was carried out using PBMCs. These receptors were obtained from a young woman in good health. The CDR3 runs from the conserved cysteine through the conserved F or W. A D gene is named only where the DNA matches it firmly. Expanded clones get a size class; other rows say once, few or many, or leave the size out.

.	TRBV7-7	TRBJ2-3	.	CASSLTLGHTDTQYF	TGTGCCAGCAGCCTCACTCTGGGACACACAGATACGCAGTATTTT
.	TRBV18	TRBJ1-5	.	CASSKQVDQPQHF	TGTGCCAGCTCGAAACAGGTTGATCAGCCCCAGCATTTT
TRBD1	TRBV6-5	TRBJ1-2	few	CASIDRENGYTF	TGTGCCAGCATCGACAGGGAGAATGGCTACACCTTC
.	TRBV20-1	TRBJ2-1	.	CSATDPLPKSYNEQFF	TGCAGTGCTACTGACCCGTTACCCAAATCCTACAATGAGCAGTTCTTC
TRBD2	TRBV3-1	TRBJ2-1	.	CASSLTLAGVHEQFF	TGTGCCAGCAGCCTCACACTAGCGGGAGTCCATGAGCAGTTCTTC
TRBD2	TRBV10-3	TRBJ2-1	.	CATPFPRTSGRANEQFF	TGTGCCACCCCTTTTCCCCGCACTAGCGGGAGGGCCAATGAGCAGTTCTTC
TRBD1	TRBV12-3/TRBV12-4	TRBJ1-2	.	CASMQGAGGYTF	TGTGCCAGCATGCAGGGGGCAGGTGGCTACACCTTC
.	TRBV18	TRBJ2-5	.	CASSPADQETQYF	TGTGCCAGCTCACCAGCGGACCAAGAGACCCAGTACTTC
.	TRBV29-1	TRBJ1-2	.	CSVNGYTF	TGCAGCGTAAATGGCTACACCTTC
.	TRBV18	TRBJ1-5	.	CASTKSQDQPQHF	TGTGCCAGCACCAAATCCCAGGATCAGCCCCAGCATTTT
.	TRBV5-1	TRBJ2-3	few	CASRPVGTSTDTQYF	TGCGCCAGCAGACCAGTGGGCACTAGCACAGATACGCAGTATTTT
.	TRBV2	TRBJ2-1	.	CASRPDGNEQFF	TGTGCCAGCAGACCAGACGGAAATGAGCAGTTCTTC
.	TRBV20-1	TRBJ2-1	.	CSVSLPYEQFF	TGCAGTGTTAGTTTGCCATATGAGCAGTTCTTC
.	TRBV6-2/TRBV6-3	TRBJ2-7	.	CASSQSRSSYEQYF	TGTGCCAGCAGCCAGTCAAGGAGCTCCTACGAGCAGTACTTC
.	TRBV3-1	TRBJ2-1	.	CASSQVGVGNEQFF	TGTGCCAGCAGCCAAGTTGGGGTCGGTAATGAGCAGTTCTTC
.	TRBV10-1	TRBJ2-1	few	CASSYDLNEQFF	TGCGCCAGCAGCTACGACTTGAATGAGCAGTTCTTC
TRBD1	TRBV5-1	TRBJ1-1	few	CASSLGRGVNTEAFF	TGCGCCAGCAGCTTGGGCAGGGGGGTGAACACTGAAGCTTTCTTT
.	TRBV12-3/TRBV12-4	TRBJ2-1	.	CASSFSAGNEQFF	TGTGCCAGCAGTTTCTCGGCCGGCAATGAGCAGTTCTTC
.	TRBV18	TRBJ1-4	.	CASSPGDNEKLFF	TGTGCCAGCTCACCAGGGGATAATGAAAAACTGTTTTTT
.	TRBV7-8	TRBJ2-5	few	CASSLAGGGQETQYF	TGTGCCAGCAGCTTAGCGGGTGGGGGCCAAGAGACCCAGTACTTC
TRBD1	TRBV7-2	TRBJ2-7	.	CASSSQGVTGSYEQYF	TGTGCCAGCAGCTCCCAGGGGGTCACGGGCTCCTACGAGCAGTACTTC
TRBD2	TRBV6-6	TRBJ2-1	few	CASNPGRINEQFF	TGTGCCAGCAATCCCGGGAGGATCAATGAGCAGTTCTTC
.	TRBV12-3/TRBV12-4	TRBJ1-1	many	CASSFETEAFF	TGTGCCAGCAGTTTTGAGACTGAAGCTTTCTTT
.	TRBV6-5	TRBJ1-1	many	CASSYSTVGRAARAFF	TGTGCCAGCAGTTACTCTACCGTTGGAAGGGCTGCGAGAGCTTTCTTT
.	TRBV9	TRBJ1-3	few	CASSARETGNTIYF	TGTGCCAGCAGCGCCCGGGAGACTGGAAACACCATATATTTT
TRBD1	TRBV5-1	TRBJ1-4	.	CASSFRTGGEMDEKLFF	TGCGCCAGCAGCTTCCGGACAGGGGGCGAGATGGATGAAAAACTGTTTTTT
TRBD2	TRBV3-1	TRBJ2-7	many	CASSQESAGLREQYF	TGTGCCAGCAGCCAAGAGTCAGCGGGACTACGCGAGCAGTACTTC
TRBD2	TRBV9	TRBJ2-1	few	CASSVGVLAGFNEQFF	TGTGCCAGCAGCGTAGGGGTACTAGCGGGGTTCAATGAGCAGTTCTTC
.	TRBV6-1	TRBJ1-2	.	CASGRRVGSHGYTF	TGTGCCAGCGGGAGGAGGGTAGGGAGTCATGGCTACACCTTC
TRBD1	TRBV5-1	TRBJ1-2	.	CASSSSTGSNYGYTF	TGCGCCAGCAGCTCCTCGACAGGGTCCAACTATGGCTACACCTTC
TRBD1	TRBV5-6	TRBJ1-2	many	CASSSRQGGSYGYTF	TGTGCCAGCAGCTCGCGACAGGGGGGGTCGTATGGCTACACCTTC
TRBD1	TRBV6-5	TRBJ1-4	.	CASSSDRGPGNEKLFF	TGTGCCAGCAGTTCCGACAGGGGGCCGGGGAATGAAAAACTGTTTTTT
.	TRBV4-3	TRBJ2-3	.	CASSQDITLSDTQYF	TGCGCCAGCAGCCAAGATATAACGCTCTCCGATACGCAGTATTTT
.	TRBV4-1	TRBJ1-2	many	CASSLPQTHYGYTF	TGCGCCAGCAGCCTCCCACAAACGCACTATGGCTACACCTTC
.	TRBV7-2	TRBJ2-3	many	CASSLAFAENPTDTQYF	TGTGCCAGCAGCTTAGCGTTTGCGGAGAATCCCACAGATACGCAGTATTTT
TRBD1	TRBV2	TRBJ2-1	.	CASSDHRGTYNEQFF	TGTGCCAGCAGTGATCACAGGGGGACCTACAATGAGCAGTTCTTC